The sequence of this T cell receptor beta chain was determined in a study of T cell repertoires in cytomegalovirus infection. This clonotype was counted between two and nine times. TCRdb independently ran MiXCR on the reads; one entry per CDR3 protein. The table includes some 450,000 distinct CDR3 sequences, roughly 31% detected once. Germline CDR1 and CDR2: SGHTA and FQGTGA. V dropped 5 bases and J dropped 3 bases, with 17 bases sitting between them. The CDR3 has 16 residues. The V and J genes are TRBV7-3 and TRBJ1-3; a weak D match, TRBD1 (6 bases). The specimen was PBMCs. The source of this sequence is a human donor in good health (CMV status not recorded). Some clones in this sample may be carry-over from other donors' samples. CDR3 in amino acids: CASSLTGGGSGNTIYF. The CDR3 nucleotides are TGTGCCAGCAGCCTGACAGGTGGAGGAAGTGGAAACACCATATATTTT.